Each of the 5 T cell receptor beta chains below was sequenced from the same sample in a study of T-cell memory formation after mild COVID-19. TCRdb redid the calling of the 5' RACE reads with MiXCR, one entry per CDR3 protein. The sample holds almost 250,000 distinct CDR3 sequences; 15% are singletons and the top ten take 2% to 2.5%. Specimen: PBMCs or a T cell subset sorted from them (not recorded which). Receptors originate from an adult woman who had mild COVID-19 (a few samples of this study predate the infection). Cell type and time point are not known.

This rearrangement joins TRBV6-6 to TRBJ2-6, with D unclear. This CDR3 is 16 amino acids long. Trimming removed 6 bases from V and 2 bases from J, with 14 bases in between. Germline CDR1 MNHNY, CDR2 SVGAGI (reference sequence). In DNA form, the CDR3 reads TGTGCCAGCAGGCCGTCCATCGAAACTGGGGCCAACGTCCTGACTTTC. It translates to CASRPSIETGANVLTF.

This clonotype was seen only a few times. The gene calls are TRBV6-5 and TRBJ2-1; TRBD2 agrees at 8 bases. Germline CDR1 MNHEY, CDR2 SVGAGI. The length of the CDR3 is 17 residues. The J segment lost 2 bases and the V segment lost 0 bases, leaving 6 bases of the junction unmatched. CDR3 in amino acids: CASSYSIPGGPYNEQFF. CDR3 bases: TGTGCCAGCAGTTACTCGATCCCGGGAGGGCCCTACAATGAGCAGTTCTTC.

This clonotype came up a few times. This sequence joins TRBV9 and TRBJ1-2; D not certain. Germline V gene data show CDR1 as SGDLS and CDR2 as YYNGEE. The ends were cut back, 0 bases at V and 7 bases at J, with 13 bases in the middle. This CDR3 has 14 amino acids. DNA of the CDR3: TGTGCCAGCAGCGTAGACCCGGGCTCGGTTGGCTACACCTTC. This translates into CASSVDPGSVGYTF. Looking up the rest from reference TRBV9 and TRBJ1-2 gives the full variable domain: DSGVTQTPKHLITATGQRVTLRCSPRSGDLSVYWYQQSLDQGLQFLIQYYNGEERAKGNILERFSAQQFPDLHSELNLSSLELGDSALYFCASSVDPGSVGYTFGSGTRLTVV.

This clonotype was seen a handful of times. The chain recombines TRBV6-2 or TRBV6-3 with TRBJ1-5; 7 nucleotides line up with TRBD1. This CDR3 has 17 residues. Germline CDR1 is MNHEY and CDR2 is SVGEGT. V shed 2 bases and J 9 bases; nucleotides not matched to a gene: 16. In DNA form, the CDR3 reads TGTGCCAGCAGTTACGCCTACGGGACAGCCTTAGAGGGGCCCCAGCATTTT. This gives the protein CASSYAYGTALEGPQHF.

This clonotype was counted only a few times. The genes are TRBV30 and TRBJ2-1; 9 nucleotides align to TRBD2. This CDR3 comprises 11 residues. From germline, CDR1 is GTSNPN and CDR2 SVGIG (reference sequence). The CDR3 nucleotides read TGTGGCGCGGGAGGGTTCAATGAGCAGTTCTTC. It codes for CGAGGFNEQFF.